This T cell receptor beta chain derives from a study of PD-L1 blockade in urothelial cancer. Study background: Timepoints chosen for blood analysis were 3 weeks (second dose) and 6 weeks after treatment start. Median blood clonality was 0.080, with around 83,000 unique TCRs.

Germline V gives CDR1 MNHNS, CDR2 SASEGT. This CDR3 spans 18 amino acids. Trimming removed 4 bases from V and 5 bases from J; junction bases left unmatched: 19. Study-wide results and limits: When pretreatment blood TCR clonality was below the median, it predicted better survival.

Noted time point: peripheral blood 6 weeks after treatment start. Here immunoSEQ multiplex PCR was the method, and the copy in TCRdb shows in-frame clones only, minus some. The sample lists around 110,000 clones, around 89% occurring once. To note about this clone: The antigen is unknown.

This TCR was sampled from a man between 60 and 75 years old with urothelial cancer. The sequences come from PBMCs, collected around atezolizumab (anti-PD-L1) treatment. The chain employs TRBV6-1 and TRBJ2-5; 7 bases fit TRBD2. The CDR3: CASSVWEGGGTPGETQYF. The CDR3 DNA reads as TGTGCCAGCAGTGTATGGGAGGGTGGTGGGACTCCAGGGGAGACCCAGTACTTC.